This TCR beta chain came from a study of T cell responses to AZD1222 COVID-19 vaccine. The table lists this clone with a count of one. The antigen is not known. V shed 5 bases, J shed 8 bases, and the junction held 5 bases outside the gene matches. The CDR3 contains 12 residues. Germline values: CDR1 LNHDA, CDR2 SQIVND (reference sequence). Profiled with immunoSEQ multiplex PCR; TCRdb holds only in-frame clones, not every one. The profile shows 80,000 to 100,000 clones, approximately 89% of them singletons. Whole-study results and caveats: It should be noted that donors were predominantly white British and more often female, and clonal diversity was possibly underestimated.

The source is an adult in good health. Sequences were derived from peripheral blood, sampled on day 0 of MenACWY control vaccination. The chain joins TRBV19 to TRBJ1-1, with TRBD1 matching over 7 bases. CDR3 protein: CASSQRTGEAFF. For the CDR3, the DNA is TGTGCCAGTAGTCAGAGGACAGGAGAAGCTTTCTTT.